One sample yielded the 16 T cell receptor beta chains listed below, sequenced in a study of T cells in Graves' hyperthyroidism and ophthalmopathy. RNA transcripts served as the template for amplifying TCR beta CDR3 regions. First-round RT-PCR of the TCR CDR3 relied on the HTBI primer set. TCRdb recomputed calls from the multiplex PCR reads with MiXCR, one row per CDR3 protein. The sample lists 500,000 or so distinct CDR3 sequences; around 15% were seen once. The sample was blood. These receptors all stem from a woman in her thirties with Graves' ophthalmopathy.

The chain uses TRBV20-1 and TRBJ2-1; TRBD2 matches at 8 bases. The germline V gene encodes CDR1 DFQATT and CDR2 SNEGSKA (reference sequence). The CDR3 is made up of 15 amino acids. The V gene end was trimmed by 1 base and the J gene end by 4 bases; junction bases not matched to a gene: 6. CDR3 in amino acids: CSARGLAGIYNEQFF. The CDR3 nucleotides read TGCAGTGCTAGAGGGCTAGCGGGTATATACAATGAGCAGTTCTTC.

The gene calls are TRBV5-5 and TRBJ1-5; D unclear. The V and J ends lost 4 bases and 0 bases respectively, with 11 bases between them. This CDR3 has 15 residues. From germline, CDR1 is SGHKS and CDR2 YYEKEE (reference sequence). CDR3 DNA sequence: TGTGCCAGCAGCATAGGAGTGAATAGCAATCAGCCCCAGCATTTT. Translation: CASSIGVNSNQPQHF. Full variable domain (rest looked up from reference TRBV5-5 and TRBJ1-5): DAGVTQSPTHLIKTRGQQVTLRCSPISGHKSVSWYQQVLGQGPQFIFQYYEKEERGRGNFPDRFSARQFPNYSSELNVNALLLGDSALYLCASSIGVNSNQPQHFGDGTRLSIL.

In its sample, this clonotype was seen a few times. This chain links TRBV2 with TRBJ2-5; D might be TRBD1 (6 bases). Germline CDR1 and CDR2: SNHLY and FYNNEI. The CDR3 extends over 14 amino acids. V was cut by 6 bases and J by 5 bases, with 16 bases left in between. In DNA, the CDR3 is TGTGCCAGCAGGCTCAGGGGAATGGGGGAGACCCAGTACTTC. Residues: CASRLRGMGETQYF.

This clonotype has ten or more counts. The V and J genes are TRBV11-3 and TRBJ1-5, with 8 bases matching TRBD1. V was clipped by 2 bases and J by 1 base; unmatched bases: 4. The CDR3 spans 16 residues. From germline, CDR1 is SGHNT and CDR2 YENEEA. The CDR3 nucleotides read TGTGCCAGCAGCTTAATCTACAGGGGGAGCAATCAGCCCCAGCATTTT. The encoded protein is CASSLIYRGSNQPQHF.

This clonotype was counted ten times or more. The rearrangement links TRBV6-2 or TRBV6-3 to TRBJ2-3, with D perhaps TRBD2 (6 bases). The germline gives CDR1 MNHEY, CDR2 SVGEGT. This CDR3 has 15 amino acids. Trimming shortened V by 5 bases and J by 0 bases, and 12 bases separated the two germline ends. Written as DNA, the CDR3 is TGTGCCAGCAGTCCCGGGAGCGCGAGCACAGATACGCAGTATTTT. Amino acids: CASSPGSASTDTQYF.

At least ten counts were recorded for this clonotype. The chain links TRBV20-1 to TRBJ2-7; 7 nucleotides agree with TRBD1. This CDR3 contains 14 residues. V lost 3 bases, J lost 7 bases, and 12 bases stayed unmatched. Germline V gives CDR1 DFQATT, CDR2 SNEGSKA (reference sequence). CDR3 sequence reads: CSARADRVANEQYF. The CDR3 nucleotides are TGCAGTGCTAGGGCCGACAGGGTAGCTAATGAGCAGTACTTC.

About this clonotype itself: The junction and the germline gene differ at one end; a read error may be behind it. The chain combines TRBV5-1 with TRBJ1-6; no definite D call. Per the germline V gene, CDR1 is SGHRS and CDR2 is YFSETQ. This CDR3 contains 17 residues. CDR3 DNA sequence: TGTGCCAGCAGCCAAGAGGGTAAACGGCGCTATAATTCACCCCTCCACTTT. Translating gives CASSQEGKRRYNSPLHF.

This clonotype occurred a few times. This chain joins TRBV24-1 and TRBJ2-1; 7 nucleotides align to TRBD2. V lost 4 bases to trimming and J lost 8 bases; unmatched junction nucleotides: 10. CDR1 is KGHDR, CDR2 SFDVKD, per germline. The length of the CDR3 is 15 residues. CDR3 DNA: TGTGCCACCAGTGACCCCCGGACTAGACTGGATGAGCAGTTCTTC. Translating it yields CATSDPRTRLDEQFF.

The chain links TRBV9 to TRBJ1-3; D gene uncertain. Germline V gives CDR1 SGDLS, CDR2 YYNGEE. V lost 0 bases and J lost 2, with 6 bases in between. The CDR3 has 14 residues. The CDR3 here is CASSVARAGNTIYF. The CDR3, as DNA: TGTGCCAGCAGCGTAGCGAGGGCTGGAAACACCATATATTTT.

This clonotype has only a few counts. This sequence joins TRBV28 and TRBJ1-1, with 7 bases aligning to TRBD1. After removal of 5 bases from V and 4 bases from J, the junction contained 13 bases not matched to a gene. This CDR3 region has 16 residues. From germline, CDR1 is MDHEN and CDR2 SYDVKM. The DNA for the CDR3 is TGTGCCAGCAGTATCTCCTGGGACAGCTTGAGCACTGAAGCTTTCTTT. As protein: CASSISWDSLSTEAFF.

The gene calls are TRBV4-2 and TRBJ2-1; D is unresolved. This CDR3 region has 16 residues. Germline V gene sequence: CDR1 LGHNA, CDR2 YNFKEQ. The ends were cut back, 4 bases at V and 0 bases at J, with 13 bases in the middle. CDR3 nucleotides: TGTGCCAGCAGCCGGGGAAAAGGGATCTCCTACAATGAGCAGTTCTTC. Translation: CASSRGKGISYNEQFF.

This clonotype turned up a few times. No conserved phenylalanine or tryptophan ends this CDR3, so it is likely a read error. The chain carries TRBV6-6 and TRBJ1-5; 12 bases map to TRBD1. Trimming took 2 bases from V and 1 from J; bases not matched to a gene: 12. The CDR3 consists of 20 residues. Germline loops: CDR1 MNHNY, CDR2 SVGAGI (reference sequence). CDR3 DNA sequence: TGTGCCAGCAGTTACGCCGCGGGACAGGGGGCGAATTGGAGCAATCAGCCCCAGCATCTT. Translation: CASSYAAGQGANWSNQPQHL.

This clonotype appeared many times. J is TRBJ2-7 and V is TRBV12-3 or TRBV12-4; perhaps D is TRBD1 or TRBD2 (5 bases each). The CDR3 spans 16 residues. Trimming took 6 bases from V and 7 from J, leaving 25 bases between them. CDR3 loop: CASRRTGTHPPREQYF. As DNA, the CDR3 is TGTGCCAGCAGGCGCACCGGGACGCATCCCCCCCGGGAGCAGTACTTC.

As DNA, the CDR3 is TGTGCCAGCAGTTACGGGCGGGACAGCACTGAAGCTTTCTTT. Its translation is CASSYGRDSTEAFF. The chain has TRBV6-2 or TRBV6-3 and TRBJ1-1, with 7 bases fitting TRBD1. The CDR3 totals 14 residues. V gave up 2 bases and J gave up 4 bases; unmatched junction bases: 4. Germline values: CDR1 MNHEY, CDR2 SVGEGT.

The chain employs TRBV28 and TRBJ2-3; 10 bases fit TRBD2. The CDR3 contains 17 residues. The germline gives CDR1 MDHEN, CDR2 SYDVKM. V gave up 3 bases and J gave up 2 bases; unmatched junction bases: 8. CDR3 nucleotides: TGTGCCAGCAGTTTCGACTGGACTAGCGGAGACACAGATACGCAGTATTTT. Protein: CASSFDWTSGDTDTQYF.

V usage is TRBV5-6 and J usage is TRBJ1-2; D is unclear. V was clipped by 1 base and J by 8 bases, with 9 bases between them. Looked up from germline, CDR1 is SGHDT and CDR2 is YYEEEE. The CDR3 totals 12 residues. In DNA, the CDR3 is TGTGCCAGCAGCTTGCTATGGGAGGGCTACACCTTC. Protein: CASSLLWEGYTF.